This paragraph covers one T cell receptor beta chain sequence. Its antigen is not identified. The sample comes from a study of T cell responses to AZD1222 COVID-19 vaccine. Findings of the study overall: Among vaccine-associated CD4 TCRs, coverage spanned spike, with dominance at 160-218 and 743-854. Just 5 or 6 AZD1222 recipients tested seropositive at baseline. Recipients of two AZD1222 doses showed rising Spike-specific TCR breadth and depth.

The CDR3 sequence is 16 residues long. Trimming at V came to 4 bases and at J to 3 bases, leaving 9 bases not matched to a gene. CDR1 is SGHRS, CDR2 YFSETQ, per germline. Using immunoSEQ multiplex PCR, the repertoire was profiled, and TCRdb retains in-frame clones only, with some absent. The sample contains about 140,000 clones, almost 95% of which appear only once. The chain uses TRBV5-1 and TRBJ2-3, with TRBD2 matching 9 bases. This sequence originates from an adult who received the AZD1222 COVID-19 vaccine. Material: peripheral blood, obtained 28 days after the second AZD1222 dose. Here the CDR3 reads CASSTASGRNTDTQYF. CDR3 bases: TGCGCCAGCAGCACCGCGAGCGGGAGGAATACAGATACGCAGTATTTT.